This T cell receptor beta chain was sequenced during a study of blood T cells in healthy people across ages. Study context: When template switching was applied, about one barcoded beta molecule was captured per two T cells.

Points on this clonotype: The antigen is unknown.

Overall study results and limits: Higher diversity, along with more naive CD4+ cells, distinguished long-lived donors from aged donors. Using unsorted PBMCs precluded a conclusive naive versus antigen-experienced comparison. Higher naive T cell percentage went strongly together with higher TCR beta diversity.

The germline gives CDR1 MNHEY, CDR2 SMNVEV (reference sequence). The CDR3 runs 17 residues. V was clipped by 6 bases and J by 1 base; unmatched bases: 14. A second PCR, run for 7 to 11 cycles, used a sample-barcoded 5' primer plus a J-beta primer mix. TCRdb itself ran the 5' RACE reads through MiXCR, one entry per CDR3 protein. The sample lists roughly 1,500,000 distinct CDR3 sequences; around 35% were seen once. The sequence came from a woman in her 30s in good health. The chain uses TRBV27 and TRBJ2-5; TRBD2 agrees at 7 bases. Sequenced input: blood. CDR3 coding DNA: TGTGCCAGCAGGCACGGGGCGGGAGTACGGGTCCAAGAGACCCAGTACTTC. Its protein is CASRHGAGVRVQETQYF.